The sequence of this TCR beta chain was determined in a study of chemoradiotherapy in HPV16-positive cancers. In its sample, this clone is large (0.1 to 1%). The antigen remains undetermined. Generated by immunoSEQ multiplex PCR, the TCRdb table keeps only in-frame clones and is missing some. The sample yields around 4,600 clones, over 75% seen once. The CDR3 runs 14 residues. Germline CDR1 reads KGHSH; CDR2 reads LQKENI. With 4 bases clipped from V and 5 bases from J, the junction kept 7 bases outside the gene matches. Overall study findings and caveats: During treatment, candidate HPV-specific clones and E7-related motifs expanded in tumor. Functional assays defining HPV-specific T cells used only a couple of HPV16-positive patients.

This clonotype originated in a human donor with HPV-associated anogenital cancer. The chain employs TRBV18 and TRBJ2-7, with 8 bases that match TRBD1. The sample consisted of tumor tissue, taken from a patient who underwent chemoradiotherapy. CDR3 DNA: TGTGCCAGCTCACGGCGACAGGGGTGGGACGAGCAGTACTTC. This codes for CASSRRQGWDEQYF.